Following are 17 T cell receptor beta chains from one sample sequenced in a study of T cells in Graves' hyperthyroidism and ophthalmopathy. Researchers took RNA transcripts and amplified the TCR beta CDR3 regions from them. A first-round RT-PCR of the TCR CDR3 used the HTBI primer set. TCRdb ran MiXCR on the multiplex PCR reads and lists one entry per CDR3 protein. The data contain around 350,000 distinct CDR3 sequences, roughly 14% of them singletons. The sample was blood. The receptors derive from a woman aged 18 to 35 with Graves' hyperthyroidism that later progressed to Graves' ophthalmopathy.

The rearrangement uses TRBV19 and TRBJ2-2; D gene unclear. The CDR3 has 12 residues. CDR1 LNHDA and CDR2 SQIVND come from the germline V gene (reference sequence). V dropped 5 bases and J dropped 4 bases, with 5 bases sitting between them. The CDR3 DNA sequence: TGTGCCAGTAGTGAGATCACCGGGGAGCTGTTTTTT. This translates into CASSEITGELFF. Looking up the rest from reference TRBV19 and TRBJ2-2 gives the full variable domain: DGGITQSPKYLFRKEGQNVTLSCEQNLNHDAMYWYRQDPGQGLRLIYYSQIVNDFQKGDIAEGYSVSREKKESFPLTVTSAQKNPTAFYLCASSEITGELFFGEGSRLTVL.

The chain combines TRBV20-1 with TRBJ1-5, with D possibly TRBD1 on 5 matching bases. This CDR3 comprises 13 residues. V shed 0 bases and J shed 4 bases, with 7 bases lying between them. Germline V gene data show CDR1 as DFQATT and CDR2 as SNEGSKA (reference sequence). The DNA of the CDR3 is TGCAGTGCTAGAGATGGGGGGAATCAGCCCCAGCATTTT. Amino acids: CSARDGGNQPQHF.

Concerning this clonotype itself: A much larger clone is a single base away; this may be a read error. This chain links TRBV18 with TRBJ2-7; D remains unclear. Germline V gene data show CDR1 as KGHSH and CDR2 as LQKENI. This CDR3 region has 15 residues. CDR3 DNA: TGTGCCAGCTCACCACCGTCAGGTTACTCCTGCGAGCAGTACTTC. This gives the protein CASSPPSGYSCEQYF.

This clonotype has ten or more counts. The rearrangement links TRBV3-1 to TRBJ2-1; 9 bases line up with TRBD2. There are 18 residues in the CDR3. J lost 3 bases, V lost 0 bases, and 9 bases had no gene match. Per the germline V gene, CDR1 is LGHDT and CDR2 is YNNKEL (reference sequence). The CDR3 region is CASSQDEVSGRLYNEQFF. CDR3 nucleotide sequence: TGTGCCAGCAGCCAAGATGAGGTTAGCGGGAGACTCTACAATGAGCAGTTCTTC.

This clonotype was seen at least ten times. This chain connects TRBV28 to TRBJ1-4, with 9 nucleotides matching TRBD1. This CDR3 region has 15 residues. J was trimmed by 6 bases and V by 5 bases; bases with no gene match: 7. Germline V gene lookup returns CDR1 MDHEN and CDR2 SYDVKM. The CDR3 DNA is TGTGCCAGCAGTACCTGGGACAGGGAGGATGAAAAACTGTTTTTT. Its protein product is CASSTWDREDEKLFF.

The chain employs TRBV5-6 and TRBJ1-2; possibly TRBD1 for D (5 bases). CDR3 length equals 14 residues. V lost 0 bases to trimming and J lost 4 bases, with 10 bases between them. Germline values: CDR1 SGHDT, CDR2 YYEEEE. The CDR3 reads CASSLGLDTYGYTF. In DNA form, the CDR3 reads TGTGCCAGCAGCTTGGGGCTGGACACCTATGGCTACACCTTC.

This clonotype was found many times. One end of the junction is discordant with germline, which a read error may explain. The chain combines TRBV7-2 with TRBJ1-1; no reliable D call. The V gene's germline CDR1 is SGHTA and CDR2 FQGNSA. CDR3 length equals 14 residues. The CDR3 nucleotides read TGTGCCAGCAGCTTAGAGGGAGGGAGGGTTGAAGCCTTCTTT. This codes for CASSLEGGRVEAFF.

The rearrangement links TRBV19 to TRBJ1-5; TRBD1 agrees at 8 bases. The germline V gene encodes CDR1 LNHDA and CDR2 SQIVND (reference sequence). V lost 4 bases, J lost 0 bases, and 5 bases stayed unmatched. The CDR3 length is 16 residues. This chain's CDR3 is CASSTRTGLSNQPQHF. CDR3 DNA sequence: TGTGCCAGTAGTACACGGACAGGGCTTAGCAATCAGCCCCAGCATTTT.

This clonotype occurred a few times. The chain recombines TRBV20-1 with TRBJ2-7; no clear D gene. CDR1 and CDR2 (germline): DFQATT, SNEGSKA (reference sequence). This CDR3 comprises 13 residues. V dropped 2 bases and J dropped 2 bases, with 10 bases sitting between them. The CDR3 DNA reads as TGCAGTGCTAGAAGTGGGTTAACCTACGAGCAGTACTTC. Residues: CSARSGLTYEQYF.

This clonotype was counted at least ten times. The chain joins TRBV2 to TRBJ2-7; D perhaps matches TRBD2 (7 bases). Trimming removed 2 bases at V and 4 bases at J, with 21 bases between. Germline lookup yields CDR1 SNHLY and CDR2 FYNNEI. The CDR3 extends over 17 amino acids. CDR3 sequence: CASSEWRGGPREYEQYF. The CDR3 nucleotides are TGTGCCAGCAGTGAATGGAGGGGGGGCCCAAGAGAGTACGAGCAGTACTTC.

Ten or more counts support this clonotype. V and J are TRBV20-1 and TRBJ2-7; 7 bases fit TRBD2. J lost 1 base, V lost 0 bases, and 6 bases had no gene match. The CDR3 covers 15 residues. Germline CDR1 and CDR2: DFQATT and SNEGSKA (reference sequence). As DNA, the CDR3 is TGCAGTGCTAGAGATCTGGGACTACCTTCCTACGAGCAGTACTTC. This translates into CSARDLGLPSYEQYF.

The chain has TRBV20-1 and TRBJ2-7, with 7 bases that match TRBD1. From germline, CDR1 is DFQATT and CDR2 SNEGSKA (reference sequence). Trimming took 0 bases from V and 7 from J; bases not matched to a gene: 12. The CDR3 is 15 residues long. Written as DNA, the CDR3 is TGCAGTGCTAGAGATCTTAACAGGGGTTTCGGGGAGCAGTACTTC. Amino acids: CSARDLNRGFGEQYF.

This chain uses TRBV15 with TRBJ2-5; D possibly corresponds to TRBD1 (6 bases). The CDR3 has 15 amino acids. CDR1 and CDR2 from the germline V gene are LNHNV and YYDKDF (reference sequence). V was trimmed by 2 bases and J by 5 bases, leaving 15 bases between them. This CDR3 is CATSRWGRVGETQYF. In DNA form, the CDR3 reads TGTGCCACCAGCAGATGGGGGCGGGTAGGGGAGACCCAGTACTTC. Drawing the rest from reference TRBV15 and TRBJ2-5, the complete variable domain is DAMVIQNPRYQVTQFGKPVTLSCSQTLNHNVMYWYQQKSSQAPKLLFHYYDKDFNNEADTPDNFQSRRPNTSFCFLDIRSPGLGDTAMYLCATSRWGRVGETQYFGPGTRLLVL.

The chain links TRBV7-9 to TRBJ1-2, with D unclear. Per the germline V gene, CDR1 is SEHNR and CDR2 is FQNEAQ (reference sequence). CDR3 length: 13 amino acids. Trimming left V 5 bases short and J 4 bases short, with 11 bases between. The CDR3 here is CASSGGPGYGYTF. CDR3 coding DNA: TGTGCCAGCAGCGGAGGGCCAGGCTATGGCTACACCTTC.

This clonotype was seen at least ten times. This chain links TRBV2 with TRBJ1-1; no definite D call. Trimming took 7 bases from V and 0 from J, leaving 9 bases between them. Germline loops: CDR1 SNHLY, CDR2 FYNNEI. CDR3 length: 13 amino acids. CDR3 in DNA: TGTGCCAGCATATCATATTTGAACACTGAAGCTTTCTTT. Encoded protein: CASISYLNTEAFF.

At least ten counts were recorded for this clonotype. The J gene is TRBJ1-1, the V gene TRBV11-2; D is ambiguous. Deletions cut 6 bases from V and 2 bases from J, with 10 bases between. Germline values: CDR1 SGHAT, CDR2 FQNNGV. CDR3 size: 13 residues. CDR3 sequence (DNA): TGTGCCAGCAGTACCAGCCTAAACACTGAAGCTTTCTTT. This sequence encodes CASSTSLNTEAFF.

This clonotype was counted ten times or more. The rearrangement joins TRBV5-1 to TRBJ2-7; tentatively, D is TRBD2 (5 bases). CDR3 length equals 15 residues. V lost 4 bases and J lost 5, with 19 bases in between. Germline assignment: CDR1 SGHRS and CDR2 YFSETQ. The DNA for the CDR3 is TGCGCCAGCAGCCAGATTACGGGGAGTACCAACGAGCAGTACTTC. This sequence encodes CASSQITGSTNEQYF.